This TCR beta chain was identified in a study of blood T cell repertoires in COVID-19. The overall study: PBMCs, B-cell-depleted T cells, or T cells were the source of the cDNA or gDNA that made up the material.

Germline lookup yields CDR1 MNHNY and CDR2 SVGAGI (reference sequence). The CDR3 has 15 residues. In the authors' workflow: Amplification with reference gene primers provided the estimates of nucleated cell counts. TCRdb's copy holds only in-frame clones and misses some; the assay was immunoSEQ multiplex PCR. V, J and clone size are taken as reported in that table, and D and trimming were inferred from the DNA itself. Of approximately 35,000 clones listed, around 80% are singletons. This sequence originates from an elderly man with acute or convalescent COVID-19. V usage is TRBV6-6 and J usage is TRBJ2-5, with TRBD2 matching 14 bases. The sample comprised peripheral blood. The chain's CDR3 is CASSRTSGRSETQYF. The CDR3 DNA reads TGTGCTTCGAGTCGGACTAGCGGGAGGTCAGAGACCCAGTACTTC.